A single sample is the source of the 30 T cell receptor beta chains below, sequenced in a study of cytomegalovirus exposure and HLA in healthy donors. With 60 Vbeta and 13 Jbeta primers, the PCR was carried out. Profiling relied on immunoSEQ multiplex PCR, and the TCRdb table lists in-frame clones only, not all of them. The sample includes about 140,000 clones, 60% to 85% of them seen just once. The sequenced sample consisted of PBMCs. The origin of the receptors is a man aged 40-49 years in good health and CMV-seronegative.

The CDR3 sequence is CASSKGGQVQETQYF. Here the CDR3 DNA reads TGTGCCAGCAGCAAAGGGGGACAGGTCCAAGAGACCCAGTACTTC. V gene TRBV21-1 combines with J gene TRBJ2-5; the table gives TRBD1 as D, unverified against the DNA. TRBV21-1 is an annotated pseudogene. The CDR3 is 15 amino acids.

The rearrangement uses TRBV6-5 and TRBJ2-3, with 8 bases aligning to TRBD2. V dropped 6 bases and J dropped 0; count of bases not matched to a gene: 5. Germline CDR1 is MNHEY and CDR2 is SVGAGI. The CDR3 is made up of 15 amino acids. The chain's CDR3 is CASSLIAGSTDTQYF. Here the CDR3 DNA reads TGTGCCAGCAGCCTTATAGCGGGGAGCACAGATACGCAGTATTTT.

The genes are TRBV7-2 and TRBJ2-7; 8 bases agree with TRBD2. This CDR3 has 14 amino acids. Germline V gene lookup returns CDR1 SGHTA and CDR2 FQGNSA. V was clipped by 5 bases and J by 4 bases; unmatched bases: 7. Here the CDR3 reads CASSDGGVRYEQYF. For the CDR3, the DNA is TGTGCCAGCAGCGACGGGGGGGTCAGGTACGAGCAGTACTTC.

Only one count was recorded for this clone. This chain connects TRBV5-4 to TRBJ2-7, with TRBD1 matching 10 bases. Germline loops: CDR1 SGHNT, CDR2 YYREEE (reference sequence). The CDR3 length is 15 residues. V lost 4 bases, J lost 2 bases, and 6 bases stayed unmatched. Written as DNA, the CDR3 is TGTGCCAGCAGCATACCGGGACAGGGGACCTACGAGCAGTACTTC. As protein: CASSIPGQGTYEQYF.

This clone was counted at least ten times. This chain links TRBV30 with TRBJ1-4; 10 bases line up with TRBD1. Losses at the gene ends were 5 bases for V and 8 bases for J; bases not matched to a gene: 8. This CDR3 contains 14 residues. The germline V gene has CDR1 GTSNPN and CDR2 SVGIG (reference sequence). CDR3 in DNA: TGTGCCTGGGGGACAGGGGATGGGCACGAAAAACTGTTTTTT. This codes for CAWGTGDGHEKLFF.

This chain links TRBV5-4 with TRBJ1-1; no clear D. Trimming took 4 bases from V and 3 from J, leaving 10 bases between them. This CDR3 is 13 amino acids long. The germline V gene encodes CDR1 SGHNT and CDR2 YYREEE (reference sequence). The CDR3 loop reads CASSHAVDTEAFF. The CDR3 coding sequence is TGTGCCAGCAGCCACGCGGTGGACACTGAAGCTTTCTTT.

The rearrangement uses TRBV7-9 and TRBJ2-3; TRBD2 matches at 7 bases. In germline, CDR1 is SEHNR, CDR2 FQNEAQ (reference sequence). The CDR3 is 17 residues long. Unmatched junction bases numbered 8, after V lost 2 bases and J lost 0 bases. CDR3 residues: CASSLRRGGGSTDTQYF. CDR3 DNA: TGTGCCAGCAGCTTACGGCGAGGCGGGGGAAGCACAGATACGCAGTATTTT.

This chain links TRBV5-6 with TRBJ2-5; 9 bases are a match to TRBD1. The trim removed 2 bases at V and 5 bases at J, leaving 10 bases unmatched. The length of the CDR3 is 16 residues. The V gene's germline CDR1 is SGHDT and CDR2 YYEEEE. The CDR3 nucleotides read TGTGCCAGCAGCTTCACGGACAGGGGCACGCCGGAGACCCAGTACTTC. Amino acid sequence: CASSFTDRGTPETQYF.

The chain links TRBV28 to TRBJ1-5, with a possible D match to TRBD1 (6 bases). The germline V and J ends were trimmed by 4 bases and 6 bases, with 13 bases remaining between them. The germline V gene encodes CDR1 MDHEN and CDR2 SYDVKM. The CDR3 consists of 14 residues. The CDR3 DNA is TGTGCCAGCAGTTCCACAGGGCCCAGTCAGCCCCAGCATTTT. Its protein is CASSSTGPSQPQHF.

The chain recombines TRBV5-1 with TRBJ2-2; D is perhaps TRBD1 (6 bases). Per germline, CDR1 SGHRS and CDR2 YFSETQ. This CDR3 has 14 amino acids. With 6 bases removed from V and 4 bases from J, the gap between germline ends came to 13 bases. The CDR3 bases are TGCGCCAGCACCACAGGGTTTGGCACCGGGGAGCTGTTTTTT. The encoded protein is CASTTGFGTGELFF. Variable domain in full (rest from reference TRBV5-1 and TRBJ2-2): KAGVTQTPRYLIKTRGQQVTLSCSPISGHRSVSWYQQTPGQGLQFLFEYFSETQRNKGNFPGRFSGRQFSNSRSEMNVSTLELGDSALYLCASTTGFGTGELFFGEGSRLTVL.

The rearrangement links TRBV5-1 to TRBJ2-7; tentatively, D is TRBD2 (6 bases). Matching the DNA end better, TRBJ2-1 makes the J call doubtful. CDR3 size: 14 residues. From germline, CDR1 is SGHRS and CDR2 YFSETQ. CDR3 DNA sequence: TGCGCCAGCAGCTTGGGGGGACTCTCCAATGAGCAGTTCTTC. This encodes CASSLGGLSNEQFF.

CDR3 protein: CASSPGTSGSMRTDTQYF. CDR3 DNA sequence: TGCGCCAGCAGTCCCGGGACTAGCGGGAGTATGCGGACAGATACGCAGTATTTT. V and J are TRBV5-1 and TRBJ2-3, with 14 bases fitting TRBD2. The CDR3 contains 18 residues. Germline V gives CDR1 SGHRS, CDR2 YFSETQ. The V and J ends lost 5 bases and 3 bases, in that order; junction bases with no gene match: 11.

This rearrangement joins TRBV21-1 to TRBJ1-5. TRBV21-1 is shown as a pseudogene. The CDR3 has 19 residues. In nucleotides, the CDR3 is TGTGCCAGCAGCATTGGTGGCCCGGCGGGGGGTTATAGCAATCAGCCCCAGCATTTT. It translates to CASSIGGPAGGYSNQPQHF.

This rearrangement joins TRBV5-6 to TRBJ2-5; a possible D gene is TRBD2 (8 bases). Between the trimmed V and J ends, which lost 4 bases and 4 bases, there was a span of 17 bases. CDR3 length equals 15 residues. Germline CDR1 SGHDT, CDR2 YYEEEE. The CDR3 DNA sequence: TGTGCCAGCAGCACCCCGGGGGGGACAGTAGAGACCCAGTACTTC. Translating gives CASSTPGGTVETQYF.

This clone was counted between two and nine times. This sequence joins TRBV6-5 and TRBJ2-2; D might be TRBD2 (6 bases). The V gene lost 6 bases and the J gene lost 4 bases, with 15 bases spanning the gap. The CDR3 extends over 15 amino acids. Looked up from germline, CDR1 is MNHEY and CDR2 is SVGAGI. This CDR3 reads CASSLQGAGTGELFF. The CDR3 coding sequence is TGTGCCAGCAGCTTGCAGGGAGCGGGCACCGGGGAGCTGTTTTTT.

This clone was observed a few times. The chain employs TRBV7-3 and TRBJ2-7; D is ambiguous. Germline V CDR1 and CDR2: SGHTA, FQGTGA. The germline V and J ends were trimmed by 4 bases and 5 bases, with 12 bases remaining between them. This CDR3 has 13 residues. The CDR3 reads CASSSNSVDEQYF. For the CDR3, the DNA is TGTGCCAGCAGCTCAAATTCGGTCGACGAGCAGTACTTC.

CDR3 protein: CASSINRGRETQYF. In DNA form, the CDR3 reads TGTGCCAGCAGCATAAACAGGGGGCGTGAGACCCAGTACTTC. This chain connects TRBV11-2 to TRBJ2-5; TRBD1 aligns across 9 bases. The CDR3 has 14 residues. Germline loops: CDR1 SGHAT, CDR2 FQNNGV. V was clipped by 5 bases and J by 5 bases; unmatched bases: 6.

This clone appeared once. CDR3 in amino acids: CASSINLERNEQFF. CDR3 DNA: TGTGCCAGTAGTATAAACCTGGAGAGGAATGAGCAGTTCTTC. The chain uses TRBV19 and TRBJ2-1; D gene uncertain. Germline lookup yields CDR1 LNHDA and CDR2 SQIVND (reference sequence). V lost 2 bases and J lost 7, with 12 bases in between. This CDR3 region has 14 residues.

This clone was observed once. The CDR3 loop is CASSLERRQGTYNEQFF. The CDR3 DNA sequence: TGTGCCAGCAGCTTAGAACGCCGACAGGGGACATACAATGAGCAGTTCTTC. This rearrangement joins TRBV7-6 to TRBJ2-1; 8 bases agree with TRBD1. The CDR3 consists of 17 residues. Germline V gene lookup returns CDR1 SGHVS and CDR2 FNYEAQ. V lost 1 base, J lost 4 bases, and 9 bases stayed unmatched.

The genes are TRBV6-1 and TRBJ1-5, with 8 bases lining up with TRBD1. The junction had 9 bases not matched to a gene; V was cut back by 6 bases and J by 5 bases. Germline lookup yields CDR1 MNHNS and CDR2 SASEGT. The CDR3 has 15 residues. The DNA for the CDR3 is TGTGCCAGCAGCCAAAGGACAGGGAGGGATCAGCCCCAGCATTTT. Its translation: CASSQRTGRDQPQHF.

This chain connects TRBV7-2 to TRBJ1-5; D might be TRBD1 (5 bases). The V and J ends lost 5 bases and 1 base respectively, with 12 bases between them. The CDR3 extends over 15 amino acids. CDR1 is SGHTA, CDR2 FQGNSA, per germline. The CDR3 region has the DNA TGTGCCAGCAGCACCAGACAGAGCAGCAATCAGCCCCAGCATTTT. Its protein is CASSTRQSSNQPQHF.

V and J are TRBV5-4 and TRBJ1-3; TRBD1 agrees at 10 bases. This CDR3 is built from 18 residues. From germline, CDR1 is SGHNT and CDR2 YYREEE (reference sequence). The V segment lost 3 bases and the J segment 1 base; nucleotides outside the gene matches: 10. This chain's CDR3 is CASSSTADRGLSGNTIYF. DNA for the CDR3: TGTGCCAGCAGCTCCACCGCCGACAGGGGGCTTTCTGGAAACACCATATATTTT.

The count of this clone is one. V usage is TRBV20-1 and J usage is TRBJ2-1; D call uncertain. The CDR3 is 10 amino acids. The V gene's germline CDR1 is DFQATT and CDR2 SNEGSKA (reference sequence). Trimming removed 6 bases from V and 8 bases from J, with 8 bases in between. The CDR3 here is CSARSDEQFF. In nucleotides, the CDR3 is TGCAGTGCAAGGAGCGATGAGCAGTTCTTC.

J is TRBJ1-1 and V is TRBV30, with a weak D call TRBD1 (6 bases). Trimming cost V 4 bases and J 5 bases, with 23 bases left between them. The CDR3 consists of 16 residues. CDR1 is GTSNPN, CDR2 SVGIG, per germline (reference sequence). The CDR3: CAWTPLAMGARTEAFF. The CDR3 DNA is TGTGCCTGGACTCCCCTTGCTATGGGGGCACGGACTGAAGCTTTCTTT.

About this clone itself: An end of the junction does not agree with germline; a read error may underlie this. This rearrangement joins TRBV27 to TRBJ2-6, with D maybe TRBD1 (5 bases). This CDR3 contains 15 residues. CDR1 is MNHEY, CDR2 SMNVEV, per germline (reference sequence). The CDR3 spells CASSPPLSGANGLTF. The CDR3 DNA is TGTGCCAGCAGTCCCCCTCTCTCTGGGGCCAACGGCCTGACTTTC.

J is TRBJ2-5 and V is TRBV28; the match to TRBD1 covers 7 bases. This CDR3 has 18 amino acids. V was pared by 3 bases and J by 5 bases, with 18 bases of the junction left unmatched. CDR1 and CDR2 from the germline V gene are MDHEN and SYDVKM. DNA of the CDR3: TGTGCCAGCAGTTTTGTACGACAGGGAAACCCTTCAAGGGAGACCCAGTACTTC. Translated: CASSFVRQGNPSRETQYF.

Concerning this clone itself: At one end the junction does not follow the germline gene, possibly because of a read error. The V gene is TRBV4-2, the J gene TRBJ2-1; D is perhaps TRBD2 (5 bases). Germline assignment: CDR1 LGHNA and CDR2 YNFKEQ. CDR3 length equals 16 residues. As DNA, the CDR3 is TGTGCCAGCAGCCCACTTCTAGCTTTCTCGAACAATGAGCGGTTCTTC. Amino acids: CASSPLLAFSNNERFF.

This CDR3 is CASSLGGQNQETQYF. DNA of the CDR3: TGTGCCAGCAGCTTAGGGGGACAGAACCAAGAGACCCAGTACTTC. The genes are TRBV11-2 and TRBJ2-5, with 7 bases lining up with TRBD1. CDR1 and CDR2 (germline): SGHAT, FQNNGV. With V trimmed by 1 base and J by 0 bases, 2 bases remained unmatched. CDR3 length: 15 amino acids.

Only a few counts were recorded for this clone. V and J are TRBV5-1 and TRBJ2-7, with a tentative D call TRBD2 (5 bases). This CDR3 contains 14 residues. Germline lookup yields CDR1 SGHRS and CDR2 YFSETQ. With 0 bases removed from V and 5 bases from J, the gap between germline ends came to 12 bases. The CDR3 sequence is CASSLAVEGNEQYF. CDR3 in DNA: TGCGCCAGCAGCTTGGCCGTTGAGGGTAACGAGCAGTACTTC.

This chain links TRBV30 with TRBJ2-7; D possibly corresponds to TRBD1 (5 bases). Germline loops: CDR1 GTSNPN, CDR2 SVGIG (reference sequence). V lost 3 bases and J 6 bases, leaving 15 bases between the germline ends. This CDR3 region has 13 residues. CDR3 in DNA: TGTGCCTGGAGCTGGACACTGGGCCCCGAGCAGTACTTC. This gives the protein CAWSWTLGPEQYF.